The clone carrying this T cell receptor beta chain was recorded many times. Antigen: not known. This sample was included in a study of Graves' ophthalmopathy and Graves' hyperthyroidism. Study-wide results and limits: Most expanded clonotypes from thyroid (those above 0.001 frequency) were also found in blood.

Lactation, pregnancy, uncontrolled infections and other autoimmune diseases were all grounds for excluding patients. As diagnostic evidence, clinical symptoms, serum thyroxine, TRAb, thyroid ultrasound and orbital computed tomography were relied upon. Transcripts of RNA were the source for amplifying TCR beta CDR3 regions. The library came from an HTBI-primed first-round RT-PCR and a second-round multiplex PCR. TCRdb fed the multiplex PCR reads into MiXCR, producing one record per CDR3 protein. The sample carries 360,000 or so distinct CDR3 sequences, 15% to 20% recorded once. Germline assignment: CDR1 GTSNPN and CDR2 SVGIG (reference sequence). Trimming removed 1 base at V and 8 bases at J, with 8 bases between. The CDR3 is 11 residues long.

The chain uses TRBV30 and TRBJ1-2; D call uncertain. The sequence derives from a woman aged 18-29 years with Graves' ophthalmopathy. The source material was peripheral blood. The chain's CDR3 is CAWSAPQGYTF. The CDR3 DNA sequence: TGTGCCTGGAGTGCCCCCCAAGGCTACACCTTC.